Given below is one TCR beta chain in context. Its specificity is not known. This specimen belongs to a study of T cell responses to AZD1222 COVID-19 vaccine. The data were produced by immunoSEQ multiplex PCR, yet TCRdb's version contains in-frame clones alone and is incomplete. The sample holds about 110,000 clones, 85% to 95% seen once. The V gene's germline CDR1 is SGHKS and CDR2 YYEKEE (reference sequence). Trimming cost V 3 bases and J 5 bases, with 21 bases left between them. CDR3 length equals 16 residues. General study results and limits: Dominant CD4 TCR responses targeted spike regions 160-218 and 743-854. Repertoire collection took place solely once the T cell response had peaked.

The origin of this receptor is an adult who received the AZD1222 COVID-19 vaccine. The source was peripheral blood, collected 28 days after the second AZD1222 dose. The chain employs TRBV5-5 and TRBJ2-7, with a weak D call TRBD1 (5 bases). CDR3 nucleotides: TGTGCCAGCAGCTCACATCCCAGGGAAGAGCGCCACGAGCAGTACTTC. Protein product: CASSSHPREERHEQYF.